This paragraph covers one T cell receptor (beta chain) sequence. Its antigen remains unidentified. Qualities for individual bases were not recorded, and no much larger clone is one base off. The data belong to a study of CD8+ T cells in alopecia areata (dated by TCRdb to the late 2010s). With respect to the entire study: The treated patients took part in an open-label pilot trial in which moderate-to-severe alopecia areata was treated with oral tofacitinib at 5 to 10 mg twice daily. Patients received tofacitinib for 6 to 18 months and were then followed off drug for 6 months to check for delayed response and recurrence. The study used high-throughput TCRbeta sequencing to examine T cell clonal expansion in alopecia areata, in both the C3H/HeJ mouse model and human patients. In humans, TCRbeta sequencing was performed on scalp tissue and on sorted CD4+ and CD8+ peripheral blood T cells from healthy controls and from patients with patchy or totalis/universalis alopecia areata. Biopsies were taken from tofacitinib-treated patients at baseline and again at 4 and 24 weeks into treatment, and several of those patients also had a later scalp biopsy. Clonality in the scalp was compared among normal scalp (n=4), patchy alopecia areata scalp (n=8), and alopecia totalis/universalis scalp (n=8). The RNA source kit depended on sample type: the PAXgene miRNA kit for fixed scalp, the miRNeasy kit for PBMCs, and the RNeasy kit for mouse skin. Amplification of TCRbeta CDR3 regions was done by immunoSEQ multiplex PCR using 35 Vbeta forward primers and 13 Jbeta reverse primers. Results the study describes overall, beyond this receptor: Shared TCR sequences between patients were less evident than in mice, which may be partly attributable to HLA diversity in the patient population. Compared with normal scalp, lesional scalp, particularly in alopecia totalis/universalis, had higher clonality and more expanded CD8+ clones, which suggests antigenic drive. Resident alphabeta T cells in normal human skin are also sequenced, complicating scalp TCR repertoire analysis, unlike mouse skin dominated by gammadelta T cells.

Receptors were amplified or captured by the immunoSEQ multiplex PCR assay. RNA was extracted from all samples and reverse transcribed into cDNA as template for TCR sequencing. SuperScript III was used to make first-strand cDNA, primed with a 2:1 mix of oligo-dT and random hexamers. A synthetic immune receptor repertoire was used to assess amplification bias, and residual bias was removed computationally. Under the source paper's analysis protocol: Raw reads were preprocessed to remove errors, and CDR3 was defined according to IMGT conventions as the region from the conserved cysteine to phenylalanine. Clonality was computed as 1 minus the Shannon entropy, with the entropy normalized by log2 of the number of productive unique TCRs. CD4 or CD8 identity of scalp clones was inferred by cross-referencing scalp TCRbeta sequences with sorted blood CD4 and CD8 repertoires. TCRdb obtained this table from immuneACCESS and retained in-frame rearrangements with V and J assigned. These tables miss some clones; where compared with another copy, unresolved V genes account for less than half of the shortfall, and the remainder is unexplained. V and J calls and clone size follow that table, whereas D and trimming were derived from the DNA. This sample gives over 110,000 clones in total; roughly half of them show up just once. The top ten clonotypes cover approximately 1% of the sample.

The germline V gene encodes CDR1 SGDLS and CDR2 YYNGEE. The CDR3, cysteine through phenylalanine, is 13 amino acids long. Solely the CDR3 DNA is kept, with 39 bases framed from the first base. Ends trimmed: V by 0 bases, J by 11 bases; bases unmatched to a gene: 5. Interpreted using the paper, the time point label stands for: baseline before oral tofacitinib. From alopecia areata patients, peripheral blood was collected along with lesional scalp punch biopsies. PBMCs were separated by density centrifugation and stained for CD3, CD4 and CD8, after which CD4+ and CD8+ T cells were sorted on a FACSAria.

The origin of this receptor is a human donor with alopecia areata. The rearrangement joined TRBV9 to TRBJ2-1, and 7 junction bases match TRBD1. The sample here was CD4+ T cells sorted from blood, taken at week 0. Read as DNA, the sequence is TGTGCCAGCAGCGTAGAGGACAGGCTGAAGCAGTTCTTC. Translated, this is CASSVEDRLKQFF.